The next 21 T cell receptor beta chains were all read from a single sample in a study of blood T cell repertoires in COVID-19. Here immunoSEQ multiplex PCR was the method, and the copy in TCRdb shows in-frame clones only, minus some. The sample records roughly 230,000 clones, about 80% being singletons. The sample consisted of peripheral blood. These TCRs come from a man between 45 and 60 years old with active or convalescent COVID-19.

The V call is TRBV2, the J call TRBJ2-1, with 7 bases fitting TRBD1. Trimming removed 5 bases from V and 2 bases from J; junction bases left unmatched: 12. Germline V gene lookup returns CDR1 SNHLY and CDR2 FYNNEI. This CDR3 has 17 amino acids. The CDR3 is CASSLGYRGTAYNEQFF. The CDR3 DNA sequence: TGTGCCAGCAGTTTAGGATACAGGGGTACAGCCTACAATGAGCAGTTCTTC.

The chain couples TRBV12-3 or TRBV12-4 to TRBJ1-5; no clear D. Trimming removed 0 bases from V and 4 bases from J, with 4 bases in between. This CDR3 is built from 13 residues. CDR3 bases: TGTGCCAGCAGTTTAGCGCGAAATCAGCCCCAGCATTTT. Its translation is CASSLARNQPQHF.

The J gene is TRBJ2-7, the V gene TRBV2; maybe TRBD2 (6 bases). The germline V gene has CDR1 SNHLY and CDR2 FYNNEI. The CDR3 spans 13 residues. Trimming left V 4 bases short and J 0 bases short, with 7 bases between. DNA for the CDR3: TGTGCCAGCAGTGTGGGGGGCTCCTACGAGCAGTACTTC. Protein product: CASSVGGSYEQYF.

The chain links TRBV30 to TRBJ2-7; no firm D call. CDR3 length: 12 residues. V lost 8 bases and J 9 bases, leaving 20 bases between the germline ends. Germline values: CDR1 GTSNPN, CDR2 SVGIG (reference sequence). The CDR3 bases are TGTGCCATAAGGTTCAGTGCAAGCGCGCAGTACTTC. Translation: CAIRFSASAQYF.

This clone was seen a single time. The chain employs TRBV6-6 and TRBJ1-1; 9 nucleotides line up with TRBD1. The length of the CDR3 is 15 residues. V trimming: 6 bases; J trimming: 5 bases; junction bases outside the gene matches: 10. The V gene's germline CDR1 is MNHNY and CDR2 SVGAGI (reference sequence). CDR3 amino acids: CASRQPGQGYTEAFF. CDR3 coding DNA: TGTGCCAGCAGGCAGCCGGGACAGGGCTATACTGAAGCTTTCTTT.

The rearrangement links TRBV6-5 to TRBJ2-7; the match to TRBD1 covers 12 bases. Germline CDR1 reads MNHEY; CDR2 reads SVGAGI. J lost 7 bases, V lost 6 bases, and 7 bases had no gene match. The CDR3 totals 14 residues. The CDR3 protein is CASRKRDRGQEQYF. Here the CDR3 DNA reads TGTGCCAGCAGAAAACGGGACAGGGGGCAGGAGCAGTACTTC.

This clone was picked up a small number of times. The chain employs TRBV7-9 and TRBJ1-1; 9 bases are shared with TRBD1. The junction had 7 bases not matched to a gene; V was cut back by 5 bases and J by 3 bases. CDR3 size: 15 residues. CDR1 is SEHNR and CDR2 is FQNEAQ in the germline V gene (reference sequence). For the CDR3, the DNA is TGTGCCAGCAGCCCAACGGACAGGGGATACACTGAAGCTTTCTTT. Amino acids: CASSPTDRGYTEAFF.

V is TRBV2 and J is TRBJ1-2, with a weak D call TRBD1 (6 bases). Between the trimmed V and J ends, which lost 3 bases and 8 bases, there was a span of 13 bases. This CDR3 spans 13 amino acids. Looked up from germline, CDR1 is SNHLY and CDR2 is FYNNEI. This chain's CDR3 is CASSEGRGGGYTF. For the CDR3, the DNA is TGTGCCAGCAGTGAGGGCCGGGGGGGCGGCTACACCTTC.

The rearrangement joins TRBV5-1 to TRBJ2-7; D is possibly TRBD1 (6 bases). With 4 bases removed from V and 4 bases from J, the gap between germline ends came to 9 bases. This CDR3 spans 12 amino acids. In germline, CDR1 is SGHRS, CDR2 YFSETQ. CDR3 protein: CASSRRGYEQYF. The CDR3 region has the DNA TGCGCCAGCAGCCGCAGGGGATACGAGCAGTACTTC.

For the CDR3, the DNA is TGTGCCAGCAGTGAAGCGCCGGGCTCCTACAATGAGCAGTTCTTC. It is translated as CASSEAPGSYNEQFF. The chain links TRBV2 to TRBJ2-1; no clear D. The CDR3 extends over 15 amino acids. Trimming removed 0 bases at V and 0 bases at J, with 6 bases between. Per germline, CDR1 SNHLY and CDR2 FYNNEI.

This clone has a single count. This chain uses TRBV23-1 with TRBJ1-5, with TRBD1 matching over 8 bases. TRBV23-1 is assigned to the ORF class and has an uncertain function. J gave up 0 bases and V 1 base, and 8 bases lay outside the gene matches. The CDR3 has 18 residues. The CDR3 coding sequence is TGCGCCAGCAGTCAATACCGGGACAGGCTCTATAGCAATCAGCCCCAGCATTTT. It codes for CASSQYRDRLYSNQPQHF.

The CDR3 reads CATGAGVTSTDTQYF. The DNA for the CDR3 is TGTGCCACCGGGGCGGGGGTTACTAGCACAGATACGCAGTATTTT. This chain links TRBV9 with TRBJ2-3, with TRBD2 identical over 7 bases. Germline V CDR1 and CDR2: SGDLS, YYNGEE. This CDR3 contains 15 residues. Trimming took 9 bases from V and 0 from J; bases not matched to a gene: 10.

This sequence joins TRBV9 and TRBJ2-1; maybe TRBD1 (6 bases). In germline, CDR1 is SGDLS, CDR2 YYNGEE. V was pared by 3 bases and J by 8 bases, with 18 bases between. The CDR3 loop spans 15 amino acids. CDR3 amino acids: CASSGLGTLLDEQFF. CDR3 bases: TGTGCCAGCAGCGGTCTCGGGACACTTCTAGATGAGCAGTTCTTC.

The chain employs TRBV27 and TRBJ2-7, with 9 positions matching TRBD1. The germline CDR1 and CDR2 sequences are MNHEY and SMNVEV (reference sequence). J was trimmed by 3 bases and V by 5 bases; bases with no gene match: 5. The CDR3 consists of 14 residues. The CDR3 DNA reads TGTGCCAGCAGTCCACTGACAGGGGGCTACGAGCAGTACTTC. This translates into CASSPLTGGYEQYF.

This clone was seen a single time. The chain links TRBV7-2 to TRBJ2-3; TRBD2 aligns across 7 bases. Germline V lookup: CDR1 SGHTA, CDR2 FQGNSA. V shed 5 bases, J shed 0 bases, and the junction held 5 bases outside the gene matches. The CDR3 sequence is 15 residues long. The CDR3 DNA sequence: TGTGCCAGCAGCCCAGTGCGGGGGAGCACAGATACGCAGTATTTT. It yields the protein CASSPVRGSTDTQYF.

The genes are TRBV28 and TRBJ1-6, with 11 bases lining up with TRBD1. V lost 10 bases and J lost 8; bases outside the gene matches: 4. CDR1 and CDR2 from the germline V gene are MDHEN and SYDVKM. The CDR3 is 13 residues long. CDR3 residues: CATPGQGDSPLHF. The DNA for the CDR3 is TGTGCCACCCCGGGACAGGGGGATTCACCCCTCCACTTT.

The V and J genes are TRBV9 and TRBJ2-3; D gene uncertain. The germline V and J ends were trimmed by 4 bases and 6 bases, with 12 bases remaining between them. Germline values: CDR1 SGDLS, CDR2 YYNGEE. The CDR3 spans 13 residues. The CDR3 spells CASSPYLGDTQYF. CDR3 nucleotides: TGTGCCAGCAGCCCCTACTTGGGCGATACGCAGTATTTT.

The chain combines TRBV7-3 with TRBJ2-5; TRBD1 matches 7 bases. V shed 5 bases, J shed 2 bases, and the junction held 5 bases outside the gene matches. The CDR3 totals 14 residues. Germline CDR1 is SGHTA and CDR2 is FQGTGA. Here the CDR3 DNA reads TGTGCCAGCAGCGCCGGGACAGCACAAGAGACCCAGTACTTC. The encoded protein is CASSAGTAQETQYF.

The CDR3 DNA reads as TGCGCCCGGAGACAGGAGACAAACACTGAAGCTTTCTTT. Its protein is CARRQETNTEAFF. The chain couples TRBV10-1 to TRBJ1-1; tentative D call: TRBD1 (6 bases). The CDR3 totals 13 residues. Trimming shortened V by 11 bases and J by 2 bases, and 15 bases separated the two germline ends. The V gene's germline CDR1 is WNHNN and CDR2 SYGVQD (reference sequence).

The count of this clone is one. The chain employs TRBV29-1 and TRBJ1-4; D ambiguous. The germline gives CDR1 SQVTM, CDR2 ANQGSEA. The CDR3 covers 13 residues. V shed 6 bases and J shed 5 bases, with 13 bases lying between them. CDR3: CSVQQTRNEKLFF. For the CDR3, the DNA is TGCAGCGTGCAACAGACCAGGAATGAAAAACTGTTTTTT.

This clone was seen more than once but under ten times. This chain links TRBV30 with TRBJ1-4; unclear D gene. The ends were cut back, 4 bases at V and 0 bases at J, with 9 bases in the middle. Germline CDR1 reads GTSNPN; CDR2 reads SVGIG (reference sequence). The CDR3 length is 14 residues. In nucleotides, the CDR3 is TGTGCCTGGACGGCGGGAACAACTAATGAAAAACTGTTTTTT. Protein product: CAWTAGTTNEKLFF.